This passage covers 15 T cell receptor beta chains from one sample sequenced in a study of cytotoxic CD8 clonotypes in ibrutinib-treated CLL. Method: immunoSEQ multiplex PCR; TCRdb's copy keeps in-frame clones and lacks some. The sample gives hundreds of thousands of clones, approximately 80% of which show up once; 6.5% to 8.5% is in the top ten. The sequences come from PBMCs, collected before ibrutinib treatment. Receptors were obtained from a human donor with chronic lymphocytic leukemia.

This clone was found a few times. V is TRBV27 and J is TRBJ1-3; no firm D call. This CDR3 is 13 amino acids long. Trimming removed 5 bases from V and 4 bases from J, with 9 bases in between. CDR1 and CDR2 (germline): MNHEY, SMNVEV (reference sequence). The CDR3 DNA reads as TGTGCCAGCAGTGACATCGCCGGAAACACCATATATTTT. Translation: CASSDIAGNTIYF.

This clone has just one count. The chain uses TRBV4-1 and TRBJ2-2; 7 bases align to TRBD2. Trimming at V came to 1 base and at J to 5 bases, leaving 13 bases not matched to a gene. CDR3 length equals 18 residues. Per the germline V gene, CDR1 is MGHRA and CDR2 is YSYEKL. CDR3 nucleotide sequence: TGCGCCAGCAGCCAAGGACGGTCGCGGGAGCGAGGAACCGGGGAGCTGTTTTTT. Protein: CASSQGRSRERGTGELFF.

The chain couples TRBV5-6 to TRBJ1-1; 11 nucleotides agree with TRBD1. CDR1 and CDR2 (germline): SGHDT, YYEEEE. The CDR3 loop spans 14 amino acids. V trimming: 1 base; J trimming: 7 bases; junction bases outside the gene matches: 3. The CDR3 DNA reads TGTGCCAGCAGCTTGAGGACAGGGGGCCTTGAAGCTTTCTTT. Its protein product is CASSLRTGGLEAFF.

The chain carries TRBV28 and TRBJ1-2, with 7 positions matching TRBD1. V gave up 6 bases and J gave up 10 bases; unmatched junction bases: 17. The CDR3 consists of 15 residues. CDR1 MDHEN and CDR2 SYDVKM come from the germline V gene. This chain's CDR3 is CASSRLLGGAEDYTF. The CDR3 DNA sequence: TGTGCCAGCAGCCGGCTCCTAGGGGGCGCGGAGGACTACACCTTC.

V gene TRBV6-5 combines with J gene TRBJ1-3; a possible D gene is TRBD1 (6 bases). This CDR3 region has 14 residues. Germline assignment: CDR1 MNHEY and CDR2 SVGAGI. Trimming took 2 bases from V and 3 from J, leaving 8 bases between them. DNA for the CDR3: TGTGCCAGCAGTTACGGGACAATTGGAAACACCATATATTTT. Its translation is CASSYGTIGNTIYF.

The V and J genes are TRBV10-2 and TRBJ2-7, with TRBD1 matching 8 bases. The V segment lost 6 bases and the J segment 1 base; nucleotides outside the gene matches: 5. Per the germline V gene, CDR1 is WSHSY and CDR2 is SAAADI. The CDR3 is made up of 14 amino acids. The CDR3 region has the DNA TGCGCCAGCAGCGGACAGGGTGGATCCTACGAGCAGTACTTC. Translating gives CASSGQGGSYEQYF.

The V and J genes are TRBV9 and TRBJ2-7, with D tentatively TRBD2 (5 bases). The CDR3 is 15 amino acids. Per germline, CDR1 SGDLS and CDR2 YYNGEE. V lost 0 bases, J lost 2 bases, and 12 bases lay in between. CDR3 sequence: CASSVGASPAYEQYF. In DNA, the CDR3 is TGTGCCAGCAGCGTAGGGGCTAGCCCTGCCTACGAGCAGTACTTC.

The CDR3: CASSEYSRGATQETQYF. The CDR3 DNA is TGTGCCAGCAGTGAATATTCGAGGGGCGCCACCCAAGAGACCCAGTACTTC. The chain combines TRBV25-1 with TRBJ2-5; D might be TRBD1 or TRBD2, each matching 5 bases. The V end was cut by 0 bases, the J end by 1 base, with 15 bases between. This CDR3 is built from 17 residues. Germline V gene sequence: CDR1 MGHDK, CDR2 SYGVNS.

This rearrangement joins TRBV10-1 to TRBJ1-2, with 7 nucleotides matching TRBD1. Per the germline V gene, CDR1 is WNHNN and CDR2 is SYGVQD (reference sequence). The CDR3 is 13 amino acids. The V and J ends lost 5 bases and 3 bases, in that order; junction bases with no gene match: 3. The CDR3 reads CASSFDRDYGYTF. In DNA, the CDR3 is TGCGCCAGCAGTTTTGACAGGGACTATGGCTACACCTTC.

The chain links TRBV30 to TRBJ1-2; D remains unclear. Looked up from germline, CDR1 is GTSNPN and CDR2 is SVGIG (reference sequence). V dropped 0 bases and J dropped 13 bases, with 15 bases sitting between them. The CDR3 has 12 residues. The CDR3 region is CAWSVKGLTSTF. The CDR3 DNA follows: TGTGCCTGGAGTGTAAAAGGACTCACGAGCACCTTC.

This clone was seen a handful of times. The chain links TRBV9 to TRBJ1-2; D remains unclear. V was clipped by 5 bases and J by 4 bases, with 18 bases between them. CDR1 and CDR2 (germline): SGDLS, YYNGEE. The CDR3 length is 15 residues. The CDR3 protein is CASRAVEPLGYGYTF. For the CDR3, the DNA is TGTGCCAGCAGGGCTGTGGAACCCCTTGGCTATGGCTACACCTTC.

Regarding this clone: Its ends do not fully match the called genes, so a read error is possible. The rearrangement joins TRBV7-7 to TRBJ1-4; D remains ambiguous. Germline V gives CDR1 SSHAT, CDR2 FNYEAQ (reference sequence). The CDR3 is made up of 15 amino acids. In nucleotides, the CDR3 is TGTGCTAGCAGCTTAGCGCCAGGAACAAATGAAAAACTGTTTTTT. It translates to CASSLAPGTNEKLFF.

The chain combines TRBV6-1 with TRBJ2-7; weak D call: TRBD2 (5 bases). The ends were cut back, 0 bases at V and 2 bases at J, with 14 bases in the middle. The CDR3 is 16 residues long. Germline V gene lookup returns CDR1 MNHNS and CDR2 SASEGT. CDR3 sequence: CASSEAPSPSAYEQYF. The CDR3, as DNA: TGTGCCAGCAGTGAAGCGCCTAGCCCGTCTGCCTACGAGCAGTACTTC.

The chain is built from TRBV29-1 and TRBJ2-1, with D unclear. There are 15 residues in the CDR3. V lost 3 bases to trimming and J lost 0 bases, with 12 bases between them. The germline V gene has CDR1 SQVTM and CDR2 ANQGSEA. CDR3: CSVETLGSSYNEQFF. In DNA, the CDR3 is TGCAGCGTTGAGACGCTAGGAAGCTCCTACAATGAGCAGTTCTTC.

This sequence joins TRBV10-3 and TRBJ1-1, with D uncertain. The CDR3 is 13 residues long. Germline V gene sequence: CDR1 ENHRY, CDR2 SYGVKD. V was shortened by 2 bases and J by 4 bases, with 8 bases between the two germline ends. The CDR3 nucleotides read TGTGCCATCAGTGAGAGGAGGCCCACTGAAGCTTTCTTT. Translating it yields CAISERRPTEAFF.